This entry describes one TCR beta chain. Its antigen remains unidentified. V trimming: 4 bases; J trimming: 2 bases; junction bases outside the gene matches: 6. This CDR3 is 16 amino acids long. The germline V gene has CDR1 KGHSH and CDR2 LQKENI. This record comes from a study of T cell responses to AZD1222 COVID-19 vaccine. Study-wide findings and caveats: Baseline serostatus was positive in only five to seven AZD1222 recipients.

Generated by immunoSEQ multiplex PCR, the TCRdb table keeps only in-frame clones and is missing some. The table has fewer than 150,000 clones, about nine tenths seen once. This TCR came from an adult in good health. The sequencing used peripheral blood, collected on day 0 of AZD1222 vaccination. The J gene is TRBJ2-7, the V gene TRBV18; 12 bases map to TRBD2. In DNA, the CDR3 is TGTGCCAGCTCACGACTAGCGGGAGCATCGACCTACGAGCAGTACTTC. This sequence encodes CASSRLAGASTYEQYF.